This is a list of T cell receptor beta chains from one sample in a study of T-cell reconstitution after alpha-beta-depleted transplantation in children. A single record per CDR3 protein comes from TCRdb applying MiXCR to the PCR reads. Here the sample spans about 460,000 distinct CDR3 sequences, 12% being singletons. The material sequenced was PBMCs from the stem cell graft donor, taken from the stem cell graft. The source of these receptors is a human donor who donated a stem cell graft to a child with combined immunodeficiency. Each CDR3 is given without its conserved first and last residue.

CDR3 length,J gene,V gene,CDR3 protein
13,TRBJ2-1,TRBV5-1,ASSSWTGQGREQF
15,TRBJ1-1,TRBV30,AWSVLGASSMNTEAF
13,TRBJ1-5,TRBV6-2/TRBV6-3,ASKYTRGSNQPQH
10,TRBJ2-5,TRBV2,ASTPLWETQY
18,TRBJ2-1,TRBV11-3,ASSLWGAGGLAGVLDEQF
10,TRBJ2-7,TRBV20-1,SASQIGPEQY
13,TRBJ1-5,TRBV5-1,ASSPNPGNNQPQH
13,TRBJ2-7,TRBV10-2,ASSSPRLGGYEQY
11,TRBJ2-4,TRBV12-3/TRBV12-4,ASSQDRGLVQY
14,TRBJ2-1,TRBV2,ASSEAIAGDNYEQF
13,TRBJ2-1,TRBV6-2/TRBV6-3,ASNSGRFSYNEQF
11,TRBJ2-3,TRBV18,ASSPAGTDTQY
15,TRBJ2-2,TRBV15,ATSTSTSGIVPGELF
12,TRBJ2-3,TRBV6-1,ASSDAREADTQY
11,TRBJ2-1,TRBV3-1,ASSQEGWNEQF
13,TRBJ1-2,TRBV15,ATSRDVGSNYGYT
12,TRBJ2-5,TRBV18,ASSPREGQETQY
15,TRBJ2-6,TRBV13,ASSSWDRGAGANVLT
16,TRBJ2-5,TRBV28,ASSLSPFRTHVQETQY
15,TRBJ2-7,TRBV7-8,ASSFALSLTGDYEQY
12,TRBJ2-3,TRBV10-3,AISRSSDTDTQY
13,TRBJ2-1,TRBV30,AWSRGLAGYNEQS
10,TRBJ2-5,TRBV12-3/TRBV12-4,ASSLGPWDQY
14,TRBJ1-2,TRBV5-1,ASSSTGAGRNYGYT
14,TRBJ2-2,TRBV24-1,ATSDLHSANTGELF
13,TRBJ2-1,TRBV6-5,ASILTAGAVDEQF
14,TRBJ2-7,TRBV28,VSSLSVVWKFGEQY
16,TRBJ1-5,TRBV6-9,ASTYRDRGLLSNQPQH
14,TRBJ2-7,TRBV14,ASSQDEGGETYEQY
11,TRBJ2-7,TRBV12-3/TRBV12-4,ASRSTGAGEQY
12,TRBJ2-7,TRBV27,ASSLSPIVYEQY
17,TRBJ2-3,TRBV4-2,ASSQAGLAGGTSADTQY
11,TRBJ2-5,TRBV19,ASNSAGRETQY
15,TRBJ1-6,TRBV6-5,ASSYGVGGTYNSPLH
12,TRBJ2-7,TRBV7-9,ASSRLLDGYEQY
13,TRBJ2-7,TRBV2,ASSDSGQVTYEQY
16,TRBJ2-1,TRBV15,ATSRDLLGQGSYNEQF
13,TRBJ1-1,TRBV28,ASTGAGLKGTEAF
9,TRBJ2-7,TRBV20-1,SASNGNEQY
13,TRBJ1-3,TRBV29-1,SVGEGTLSGNTIY
13,TRBJ2-7,TRBV21-1,ASLLRLGLLYEQY
15,TRBJ2-1,TRBV5-5,ASSSTRTSFSYNEQF
14,TRBJ2-2,TRBV9,ASSPSRRGNTGELF
11,TRBJ2-7,TRBV30,AWSKGTAYEQY
12,TRBJ2-7,TRBV12-3/TRBV12-4,ASTLEGGDYEQY
13,TRBJ1-2,TRBV27,ASSLSFTGRNGYT
13,TRBJ2-7,TRBV7-6,ASSLESHPSYEQY
12,TRBJ1-1,TRBV5-6,ASKRTGARPEAF